The present entry profiles one T cell receptor beta chain with its context. Its specificity is unknown. Genomic DNA was the PCR template. A primer set of 30 forward and 13 reverse primers amplified the CDR3. Using its own MiXCR run on the multiplex PCR reads, TCRdb lists one record per CDR3 protein. The table lists fewer than 300,000 distinct CDR3 sequences, 45% to 60% of them singletons. The record originates from a study of type 1 and type 2 diabetes patients. The CDR3 spans 13 residues. The ends lost 8 bases at V and 3 bases at J; junction bases unmatched: 6. Germline CDR1 reads SGHTA; CDR2 reads FQGNSA. Study-wide results and limits: In type 2 diabetes, highly-expanded CD4+ clones took a median about 3.9% of reads.

The receptor was isolated from a man between 18 and 35 years old with type 2 diabetes. The material sequenced was peripheral blood mononuclear cells (PBMCs). The gene calls are TRBV7-2 and TRBJ2-7; the match to TRBD2 covers 8 bases. This CDR3 reads CASGAGVVYEQYF. In nucleotides, the CDR3 is TGTGCCAGCGGAGCGGGGGTGGTCTACGAGCAGTACTTC.